The rows below give T cell receptor beta chains drawn from one sample of a study of T cells in Graves' hyperthyroidism and ophthalmopathy. TCRdb re-analysed the multiplex PCR reads in MiXCR, keeping a single row per CDR3 protein. The sample lists roughly 500,000 distinct CDR3 sequences; 46% were seen once. The material sequenced was peripheral blood or thyroid tissue (not recorded which). Every receptor here comes from an adult woman with Graves' disease, either hyperthyroidism or ophthalmopathy (not recorded which). The CDR3 runs from the conserved cysteine through the conserved F or W. A D gene is named only where the DNA matches it firmly. Size tells how often a clone was seen (once, few, many) or the class of an expanded clone, and some rows leave it out.

NA	TRBJ1-5	TRBV6-2/TRBV6-3	NA	TGTGCCAGCAGTTACTTACGGGGAAATCAGCCCCAGCATTTT	CASSYLRGNQPQHF
many	TRBJ1-3	TRBV19	TRBD1	TGTGCCAGTAGCAGAGGACAGGGGAACGGAAACACCATATATTTT	CASSRGQGNGNTIYF
NA	TRBJ1-2	TRBV9	NA	TGTGCCAGCACCTGGGACAACCCTAACTATGGCTACACCTTC	CASTWDNPNYGYTF
NA	TRBJ2-5	TRBV11-1	NA	TGTGCCAGCAGCTTAGCCCGGGCGGGCGGAGAGACCCAGTACTTC	CASSLARAGGETQYF
NA	TRBJ1-3	TRBV7-2	TRBD1	TGTGCCAGCAGCCTCCACGGGACAGGGATACGAAACACCATATATTTT	CASSLHGTGIRNTIYF
NA	TRBJ1-1	TRBV5-1	TRBD1	TGCGCCAGCAATCCGGGACAGGAAACTGAAGCTTTCTTT	CASNPGQETEAFF
NA	TRBJ2-7	TRBV7-9	NA	TGTGCCAGCAGCCCCCCGGCGCGGGCCTCCTACGAGCAGTACTTC	CASSPPARASYEQYF
many	TRBJ2-7	TRBV2	NA	TGTGCCAGCAGACTAGCTGGCGAGCAGTACTTC	CASRLAGEQYF
many	TRBJ2-7	TRBV7-2	NA	TGTGCCAGCAGCCTCAGCCGGGACGACGGGGAGCAGTACTTC	CASSLSRDDGEQYF
NA	TRBJ2-7	TRBV20-1	TRBD1	TGCAGTGCTAGACTCTCCGGGACAGGGAGGAACGAGCAGTACTTC	CSARLSGTGRNEQYF
NA	TRBJ2-7	TRBV5-1	TRBD2	TGCGCCAGCAGGGGGGAGGACCCTCTTCTAGCGGGGAGCTCCTACGAGCAGTACTTC	CASRGEDPLLAGSSYEQYF
NA	TRBJ1-1	TRBV6-5	NA	TGTGCCAGCAGGCTACAGGGCAATAATGAAGCTTTCTTT	CASRLQGNNEAFF
many	TRBJ2-2	TRBV7-9	TRBD2	TGTGCCAGCAGCCCCACTGGACTAGCGGGATACACCGGGGAGCTGTTTTTT	CASSPTGLAGYTGELFF
many	TRBJ2-3	TRBV10-3	NA	TGTGCCATCAGTGAGTCAACTCGCACAGATACGCAGTATTTT	CAISESTRTDTQYF
few	TRBJ1-3	TRBV12-3/TRBV12-4	NA	TGTGCCAGCAGTTTACCCCTAACTGGAAACACCATATATTTT	CASSLPLTGNTIYF
NA	TRBJ1-4	TRBV29-1	NA	TGCAGCGTTGAGAGGGGAGGGAGTGGTGAAAAACTGTTTTTT	CSVERGGSGEKLFF
NA	TRBJ2-7	TRBV25-1	TRBD2	TGTGCCAGCAGTGCTAGAGGCACGGGGGGTAGCGGAGAGCAGTACTTC	CASSARGTGGSGEQYF
many	TRBJ1-6	TRBV10-2	NA	TGCGCCAGCAGAAGCGGGGGTACCTCACCCCTCCACTTT	CASRSGGTSPLHF
many	TRBJ1-2	TRBV12-3/TRBV12-4	NA	TGTGCCAGCAGTCCCTTAACAGGGACCCCAAACTATGGCTACACCTTC	CASSPLTGTPNYGYTF
NA	TRBJ1-6	TRBV10-3	TRBD1	TGTGCCATCAGACAGGGGAGACCAACGAGCTCCTATAATTCACCCCTCCACTTT	CAIRQGRPTSSYNSPLHF
NA	TRBJ1-1	TRBV7-2	NA	TGTGCCAGCAGCTCAGAGGGGGGCGCTTACACTGAAGCTTTCTTT	CASSSEGGAYTEAFF
NA	TRBJ2-2	TRBV11-1	NA	TGTGCCAGCAGCTCCTGCACCTGGCGAGCGAACACCGGGGAGCTGTTTTTT	CASSSCTWRANTGELFF
NA	TRBJ1-4	TRBV2	TRBD1	TGTGCCAGCCGTCGGGCAGGGGGTGAAAAACTGTTTTTT	CASRRAGGEKLFF
NA	TRBJ1-2	TRBV20-1	NA	TGCAGTGCTAGAAGGACACAGGGCACCGGGGACGATGGCTACACCTTC	CSARRTQGTGDDGYTF
many	TRBJ1-3	TRBV29-1	NA	TGCAGCGTTGAAGATCCTAACCAGGGAAACACCATATATTTT	CSVEDPNQGNTIYF
many	TRBJ2-2	TRBV7-9	TRBD2	TGTGCCAGCAGCAAACCCAGACTAGCGGGAGGTGGGGAGCTGTTTTTT	CASSKPRLAGGGELFF
few	TRBJ1-5	TRBV19	TRBD1	TGTGCCAGTAGTATGGGACAGGGTAATCAGCCCCAGCATTTT	CASSMGQGNQPQHF
many	TRBJ2-2	TRBV7-9	NA	TGTGCCAGCAGCTTAGTACACCGTGGGGAGCTGTTTTTT	CASSLVHRGELFF
NA	TRBJ2-7	TRBV7-9	NA	TGTGCCAGCAGTTTATTGGAGCCCCACGAGCAGTACTTC	CASSLLEPHEQYF
few	TRBJ2-2	TRBV5-1	TRBD2	TGCGCCAGCAGCTGGATCTACGGGACTACCTCTTCCACCGGGGAGCTGTTTTTT	CASSWIYGTTSSTGELFF
NA	TRBJ2-7	TRBV7-2	NA	TGTGCCAGCAGCACGGGAACAGTGTACGAGCAGTACTTC	CASSTGTVYEQYF
NA	TRBJ2-7	TRBV11-2	TRBD2	TGTGCCAGCAGGACACTAGCGGGAGGGTACGAGCAGTACTTC	CASRTLAGGYEQYF
many	TRBJ1-1	TRBV3-1	NA	TGTGCCAGCAGCCAAGAGCACCGAAACACTGAAGCTTTCTTT	CASSQEHRNTEAFF
many	TRBJ1-1	TRBV4-2	NA	TGTGCCAGCAGCCAAGATCCCATAGGGGAGAGCACTGAAGCTTTCTTT	CASSQDPIGESTEAFF
NA	TRBJ1-3	TRBV12-3/TRBV12-4	NA	TGTGCCAGCAGTGGCCGGGGAACTCGGAGAAACACCATATATTTT	CASSGRGTRRNTIYF
NA	TRBJ1-2	TRBV29-1	NA	TGCAGCGTTAAGGGCGGGAACTATGGCTACACCTTC	CSVKGGNYGYTF
NA	TRBJ2-5	TRBV3-1	TRBD1	TGTGCCAGCGACAGGGGTGGGGGTGACCAGTACTTC	CASDRGGGDQYF
many	TRBJ1-1	TRBV20-1	TRBD1	TGCAGTGCTAGAAAACAGGGGGCATACACTGAAGCTTTCTTT	CSARKQGAYTEAFF
few	TRBJ2-2	TRBV9	TRBD2	TGTGCCAGCAGCGCGCGGACGGGAGGCACCGGGGAGCTGTTTTTT	CASSARTGGTGELFF
NA	TRBJ2-5	TRBV5-3	TRBD1	TGTACCATAGGACAGGGGGGTTCGACCCAGTACTTC	CTIGQGGSTQYF
NA	TRBJ1-5	TRBV7-9	TRBD1	TGCGCCAGCAGCCAAGATAGCCAGGCAGGGGGATACTATAGCAATCAGCCCCAGCATTTT	CASSQDSQAGGYYSNQPQHF
few	TRBJ2-7	TRBV5-6	TRBD2	TGTGCCAGCAGCTTGGAAGCCACCGTGGGACTAGCGGGAGGAGACTACGAGCAGTACTTC	CASSLEATVGLAGGDYEQYF
many	TRBJ1-1	TRBV7-8	NA	TGTGCCAGCAATGGACAGATGAACACTGAAGCTTTCTTT	CASNGQMNTEAFF
many	TRBJ2-7	TRBV7-9	TRBD2	TGTGCCAGCAGCCGAAGCGGGGCGCGTTACGAGCAGTACTTC	CASSRSGARYEQYF